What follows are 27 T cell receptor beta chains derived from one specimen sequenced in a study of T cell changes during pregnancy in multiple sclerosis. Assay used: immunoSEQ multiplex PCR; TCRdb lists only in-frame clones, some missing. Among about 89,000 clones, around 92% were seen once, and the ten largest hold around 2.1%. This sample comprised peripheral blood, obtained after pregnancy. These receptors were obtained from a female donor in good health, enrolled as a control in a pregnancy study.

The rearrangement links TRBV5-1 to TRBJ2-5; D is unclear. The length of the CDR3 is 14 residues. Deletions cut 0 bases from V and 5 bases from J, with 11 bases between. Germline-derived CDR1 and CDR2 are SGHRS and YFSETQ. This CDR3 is CASSLDGSRETQYF. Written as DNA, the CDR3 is TGCGCCAGCAGCTTGGACGGGTCACGGGAGACCCAGTACTTC.

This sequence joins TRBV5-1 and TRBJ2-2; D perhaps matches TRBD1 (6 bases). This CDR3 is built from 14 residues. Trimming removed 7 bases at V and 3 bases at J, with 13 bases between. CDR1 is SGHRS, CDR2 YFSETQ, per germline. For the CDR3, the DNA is TGCGCCAGCGGACAGATCTCGGACACCGGGGAGCTGTTTTTT. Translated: CASGQISDTGELFF.

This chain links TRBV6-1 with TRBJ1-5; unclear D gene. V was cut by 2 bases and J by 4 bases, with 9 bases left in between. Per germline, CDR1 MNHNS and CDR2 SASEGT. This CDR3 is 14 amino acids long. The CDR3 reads CASSEPSVNQPQHF. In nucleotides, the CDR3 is TGTGCCAGCAGTGAACCCAGTGTTAATCAGCCCCAGCATTTT.

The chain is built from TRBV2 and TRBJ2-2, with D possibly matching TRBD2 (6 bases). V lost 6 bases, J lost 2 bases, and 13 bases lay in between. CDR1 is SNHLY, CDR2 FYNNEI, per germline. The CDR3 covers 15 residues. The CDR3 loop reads CASRETGTNTGELFF. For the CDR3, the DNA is TGTGCCAGCAGGGAGACCGGGACTAACACCGGGGAGCTGTTTTTT.

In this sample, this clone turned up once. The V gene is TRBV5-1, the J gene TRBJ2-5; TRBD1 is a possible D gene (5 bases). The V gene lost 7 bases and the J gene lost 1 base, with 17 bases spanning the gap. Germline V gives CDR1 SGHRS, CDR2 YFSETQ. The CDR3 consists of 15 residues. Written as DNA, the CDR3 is TGCGCCAGCCGACCCCAGGGTGGGCCCCAAGAGACCCAGTACTTC. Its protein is CASRPQGGPQETQYF.

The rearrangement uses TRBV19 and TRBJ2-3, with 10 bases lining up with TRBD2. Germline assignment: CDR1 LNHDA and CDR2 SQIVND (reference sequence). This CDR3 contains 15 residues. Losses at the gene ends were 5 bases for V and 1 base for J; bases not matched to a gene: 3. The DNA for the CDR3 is TGTGCCAGTAGTTTTGGACTAGCGGGCACAGATACGCAGTATTTT. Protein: CASSFGLAGTDTQYF.

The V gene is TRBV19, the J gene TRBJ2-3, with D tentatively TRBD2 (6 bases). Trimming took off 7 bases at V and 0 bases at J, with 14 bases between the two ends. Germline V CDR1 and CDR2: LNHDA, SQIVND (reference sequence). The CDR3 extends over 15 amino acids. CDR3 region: CASKRRERSTDTQYF. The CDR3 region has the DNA TGTGCCAGTAAAAGACGGGAGAGGAGCACAGATACGCAGTATTTT.

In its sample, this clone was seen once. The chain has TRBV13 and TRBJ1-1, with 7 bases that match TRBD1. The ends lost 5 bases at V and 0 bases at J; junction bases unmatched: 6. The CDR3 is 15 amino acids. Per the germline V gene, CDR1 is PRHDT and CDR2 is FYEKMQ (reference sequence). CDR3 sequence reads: CASSLQGPLNTEAFF. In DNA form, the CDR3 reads TGTGCCAGCAGCCTACAGGGGCCATTGAACACTGAAGCTTTCTTT.

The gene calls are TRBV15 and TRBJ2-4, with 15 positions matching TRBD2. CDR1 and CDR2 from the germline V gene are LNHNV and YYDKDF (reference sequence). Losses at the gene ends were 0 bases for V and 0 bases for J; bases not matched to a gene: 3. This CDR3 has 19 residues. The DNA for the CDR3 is TGTGCCACCAGCAGAGAGGGACTAGCGGGGGGACTAGCCAAAAACATTCAGTACTTC. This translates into CATSREGLAGGLAKNIQYF.

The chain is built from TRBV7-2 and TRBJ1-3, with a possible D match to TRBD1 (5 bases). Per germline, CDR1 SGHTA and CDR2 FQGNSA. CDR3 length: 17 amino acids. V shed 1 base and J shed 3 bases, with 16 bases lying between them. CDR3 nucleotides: TGTGCCAGCAGCTTAGGGTTCGGGGGGTTGTATGGAAACACCATATATTTT. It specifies CASSLGFGGLYGNTIYF.

CDR3 region: CASSLDQGGYTEAFF. The DNA for the CDR3 is TGTGCCAGCAGCTTAGACCAGGGAGGGTACACTGAAGCTTTCTTT. This sequence joins TRBV7-8 and TRBJ1-1; the D gene is possibly TRBD1 (5 bases). V lost 1 base to trimming and J lost 3 bases, with 12 bases between them. The CDR3 consists of 15 residues. CDR1 SGHVS and CDR2 FQNEAQ come from the germline V gene.

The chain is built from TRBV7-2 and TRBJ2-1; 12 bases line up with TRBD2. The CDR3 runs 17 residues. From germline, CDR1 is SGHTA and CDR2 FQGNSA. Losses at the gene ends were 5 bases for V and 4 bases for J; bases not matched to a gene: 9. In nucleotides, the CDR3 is TGTGCCAGCAGCCTCCCTAGCGGGGGGGCGTCATACAATGAGCAGTTCTTC. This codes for CASSLPSGGASYNEQFF.

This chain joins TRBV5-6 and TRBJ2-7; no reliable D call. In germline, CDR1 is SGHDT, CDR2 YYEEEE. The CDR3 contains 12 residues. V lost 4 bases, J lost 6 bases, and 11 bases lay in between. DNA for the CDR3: TGTGCCAGCAGCACCGACACCCTCGAGCAGTACTTC. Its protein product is CASSTDTLEQYF.

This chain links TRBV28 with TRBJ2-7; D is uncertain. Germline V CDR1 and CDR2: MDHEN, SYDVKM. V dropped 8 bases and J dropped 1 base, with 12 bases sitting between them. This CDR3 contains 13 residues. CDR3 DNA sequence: TGTGCCAGCCGTCGGTCGGGTTCCTACGAGCAGTACTTC. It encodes CASRRSGSYEQYF.

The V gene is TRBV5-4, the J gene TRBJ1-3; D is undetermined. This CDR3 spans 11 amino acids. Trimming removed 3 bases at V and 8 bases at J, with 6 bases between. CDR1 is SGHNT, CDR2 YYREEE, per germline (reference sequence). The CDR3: CASSWGDTIYF. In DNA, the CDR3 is TGTGCCAGCAGCTGGGGAGACACCATATATTTT.

This chain's CDR3 is CASSVGQAYEQYF. Written as DNA, the CDR3 is TGCGCCAGCAGTGTGGGACAAGCCTACGAGCAGTACTTC. The J gene is TRBJ2-7, the V gene TRBV5-1; TRBD1 might be the D (6 bases). The germline V gene has CDR1 SGHRS and CDR2 YFSETQ. The CDR3 totals 13 residues. The V and J ends lost 5 bases and 2 bases respectively, with 11 bases between them. Supplemented by reference TRBV5-1 and TRBJ2-7, the full variable domain reads KAGVTQTPRYLIKTRGQQVTLSCSPISGHRSVSWYQQTPGQGLQFLFEYFSETQRNKGNFPGRFSGRQFSNSRSEMNVSTLELGDSALYLCASSVGQAYEQYFGPGTRLTVT.

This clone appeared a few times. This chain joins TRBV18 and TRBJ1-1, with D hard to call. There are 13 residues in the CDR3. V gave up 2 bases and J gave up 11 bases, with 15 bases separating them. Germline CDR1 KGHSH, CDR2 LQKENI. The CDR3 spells CASSPYEESEAFF. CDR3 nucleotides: TGTGCCAGCTCACCATACGAAGAATCGGAGGCTTTCTTT.

In DNA, the CDR3 is TGTGCCAGCAGTCCCCCCGCCGGTCAGCCCCAGCATTTT. Translation gives CASSPPAGQPQHF. V usage is TRBV27 and J usage is TRBJ1-5, with D uncertain. This CDR3 has 13 residues. CDR1 MNHEY and CDR2 SMNVEV come from the germline V gene (reference sequence). V dropped 5 bases and J dropped 6 bases, with 11 bases sitting between them.

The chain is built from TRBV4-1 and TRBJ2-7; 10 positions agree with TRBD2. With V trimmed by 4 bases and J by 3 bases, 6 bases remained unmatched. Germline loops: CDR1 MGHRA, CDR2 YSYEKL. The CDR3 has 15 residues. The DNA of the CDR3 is TGCGCCAGCAGCCTCCGGACTAGCGGAAACTACGAGCAGTACTTC. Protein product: CASSLRTSGNYEQYF.

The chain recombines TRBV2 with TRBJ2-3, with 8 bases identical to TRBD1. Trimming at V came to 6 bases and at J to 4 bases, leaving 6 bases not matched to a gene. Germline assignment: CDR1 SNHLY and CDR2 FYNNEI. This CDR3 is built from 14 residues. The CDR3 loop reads CASSPPTGADTQYF. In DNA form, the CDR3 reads TGTGCCAGCAGCCCCCCGACAGGGGCAGATACGCAGTATTTT. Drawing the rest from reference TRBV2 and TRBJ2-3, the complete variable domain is EPEVTQTPSHQVTQMGQEVILRCVPISNHLYFYWYRQILGQKVEFLVSFYNNEISEKSEIFDDQFSVERPDGSNFTLKIRSTKLEDSAMYFCASSPPTGADTQYFGPGTRLTVL.

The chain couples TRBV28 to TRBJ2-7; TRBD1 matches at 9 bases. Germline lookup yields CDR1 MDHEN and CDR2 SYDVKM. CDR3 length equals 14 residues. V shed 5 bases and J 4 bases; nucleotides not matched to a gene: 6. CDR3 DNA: TGTGCCAGCAGTAACAGGGGACAGGGTTACGAGCAGTACTTC. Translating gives CASSNRGQGYEQYF.

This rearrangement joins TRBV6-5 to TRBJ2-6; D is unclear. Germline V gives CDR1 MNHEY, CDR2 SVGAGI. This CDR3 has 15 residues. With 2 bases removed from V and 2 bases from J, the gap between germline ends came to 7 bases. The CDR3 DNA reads TGTGCCAGCAGTTACATGGCTGCTGGGGCCAACGTCCTGACTTTC. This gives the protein CASSYMAAGANVLTF.

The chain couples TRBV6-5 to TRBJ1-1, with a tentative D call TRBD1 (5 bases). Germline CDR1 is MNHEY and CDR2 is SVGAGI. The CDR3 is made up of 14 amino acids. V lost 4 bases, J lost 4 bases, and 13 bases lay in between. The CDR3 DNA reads TGTGCCAGCAGTTTCGTCGGGGGGAGCACTGAAGCTTTCTTT. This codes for CASSFVGGSTEAFF.

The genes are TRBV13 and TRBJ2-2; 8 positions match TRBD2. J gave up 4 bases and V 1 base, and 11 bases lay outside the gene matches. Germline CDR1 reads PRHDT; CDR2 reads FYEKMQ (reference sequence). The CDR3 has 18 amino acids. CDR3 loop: CASSLDPAGASGTGELFF. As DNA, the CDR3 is TGTGCCAGCAGCTTAGACCCAGCGGGGGCCTCGGGCACCGGGGAGCTGTTTTTT.

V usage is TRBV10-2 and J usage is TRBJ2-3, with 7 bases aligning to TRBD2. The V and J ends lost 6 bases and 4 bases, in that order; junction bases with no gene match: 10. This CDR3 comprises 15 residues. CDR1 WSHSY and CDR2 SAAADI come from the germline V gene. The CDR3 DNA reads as TGCGCCAGCAGGCTCACAGCGGCGGGAGCAGATACGCAGTATTTT. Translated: CASRLTAAGADTQYF.

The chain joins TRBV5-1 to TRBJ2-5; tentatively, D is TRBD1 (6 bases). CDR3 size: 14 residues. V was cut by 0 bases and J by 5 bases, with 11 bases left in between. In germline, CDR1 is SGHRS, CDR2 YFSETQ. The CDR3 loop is CASSLGGPGETQYF. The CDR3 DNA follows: TGCGCCAGCAGCTTGGGGGGGCCGGGTGAGACCCAGTACTTC. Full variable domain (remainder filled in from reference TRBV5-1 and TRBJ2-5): KAGVTQTPRYLIKTRGQQVTLSCSPISGHRSVSWYQQTPGQGLQFLFEYFSETQRNKGNFPGRFSGRQFSNSRSEMNVSTLELGDSALYLCASSLGGPGETQYFGPGTRLLVL.

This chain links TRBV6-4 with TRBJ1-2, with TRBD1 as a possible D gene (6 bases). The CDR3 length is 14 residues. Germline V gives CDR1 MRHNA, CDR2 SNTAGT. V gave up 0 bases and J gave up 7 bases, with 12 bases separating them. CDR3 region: CASSDSLRGAGYTF. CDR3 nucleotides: TGTGCCAGCAGTGACTCGCTCAGGGGAGCTGGCTACACCTTC.